The sequence of this T cell receptor beta chain was determined in a study of cytomegalovirus exposure and HLA in healthy donors. Both 60 Vbeta primers and 13 Jbeta primers went into the PCR. Authors' processing steps: Around 12 million of 65 million to 95 million unique TCR beta chains were shared, per a later count. Generated by immunoSEQ multiplex PCR, the TCRdb table keeps only in-frame clones and is missing some. The DNA was the basis for D and trimming; V, J and clone size are from that table. The data show some 240,000 clones, more than 75% seen once. Every donor was a healthy person donating bone marrow. The sample consisted of PBMCs. This TCR was recovered from a male donor in good health and CMV-seronegative.

CDR3 sequence (DNA): TGTGCCAGCAGCTTAGCCCTAGCGGGATTCGAGCAGTACTTC. This encodes CASSLALAGFEQYF. The chain uses TRBV11-2 and TRBJ2-5, with 9 bases matching TRBD2. The tail of the sequence fits TRBJ2-7 better, so the J call may be wrong. This CDR3 has 14 residues. From germline, CDR1 is SGHAT and CDR2 FQNNGV.